This TCR beta chain was identified in a study of regulatory T cells in long-lasting Graves disease. General observations from the study: TCR diversity in persistent Graves' patients was below that of newly diagnosed ones. Gene preferences differed: TRBV28, TRBJ1-2, TRBJ2-5 in persistent cases.

This clonotype was counted between two and nine times. Its antigen is undetermined. The length of the CDR3 is 16 residues. V trimming: 2 bases; J trimming: 0 bases; junction bases outside the gene matches: 3. Germline V gives CDR1 LNHDA, CDR2 SQIVND (reference sequence). Time point noted: persistent/refractory GD, antithyroid drugs over 5 years with positive TRAb. After RNA was extracted from PBMCs, the TCR library was made from it. CDR3-region Arm-PCR and iRepertoire HTBI primers produced the TCR beta libraries. TCRdb recomputed calls from the multiplex PCR reads with MiXCR, one row per CDR3 protein. The table lists 700,000 or so distinct CDR3 sequences, around 30% of them singletons.

The receptor was derived from a female donor with Graves disease. The genes are TRBV19 and TRBJ1-1, with 10 bases lining up with TRBD1. Sequences were derived from peripheral blood mononuclear cells (PBMCs), sampled when the disease was refractory, from a patient treated with antithyroid drugs. DNA for the CDR3: TGTGCCAGTAGTATATGGGGACAGGGGATGAACACTGAAGCTTTCTTT. This translates into CASSIWGQGMNTEAFF.